These 15 T cell receptor beta chains came from one sample sequenced in a study of cytotoxic CD8 clonotypes in ibrutinib-treated CLL. Some clones are missing from TCRdb's copy, which holds only in-frame ones; the method was immunoSEQ multiplex PCR. The repertoire has about 70,000 clones, around nine tenths of them found once; the top ten carry under 4%. Source: PBMCs, taken after 12 months of ibrutinib treatment. All receptors derive from a human donor with chronic lymphocytic leukemia.

This clone was found once. This chain connects TRBV4-1 to TRBJ2-3, with 7 bases matching TRBD2. After removal of 1 base from V and 0 bases from J, the junction contained 7 bases not matched to a gene. This CDR3 has 17 residues. Germline assignment: CDR1 MGHRA and CDR2 YSYEKL. CDR3 nucleotides: TGCGCCAGCAGCCAAGGGATGGGTAGCGGGAGCACAGATACGCAGTATTTT. It encodes CASSQGMGSGSTDTQYF.

The genes are TRBV5-4 and TRBJ2-7, with 12 bases lining up with TRBD2. The CDR3 totals 13 residues. Germline CDR1 SGHNT, CDR2 YYREEE (reference sequence). Trimming cost V 2 bases and J 6 bases; bases outside gene matches: 0. The CDR3 DNA reads TGTGCCAGCAGCTTACTAGCGGGAGGCGAGCAGTACTTC. This sequence encodes CASSLLAGGEQYF.

The table lists this clone with a count of one. The chain carries TRBV5-4 and TRBJ2-7; D is ambiguous. The CDR3 has 13 amino acids. The V gene lost 6 bases and the J gene lost 6 bases, with 16 bases spanning the gap. The germline V gene encodes CDR1 SGHNT and CDR2 YYREEE (reference sequence). The CDR3 DNA reads as TGTGCCAGCACCGAGCTGGCCGGATCCGAGCAGTACTTC. It translates to CASTELAGSEQYF.

This clone was seen once. This sequence joins TRBV27 and TRBJ1-2, with D unclear. The CDR3 is 14 residues long. V lost 4 bases, J lost 1 base, and 10 bases lay in between. The germline V gene has CDR1 MNHEY and CDR2 SMNVEV (reference sequence). In DNA form, the CDR3 reads TGTGCCAGCAGTTCCGACCGGGGTAACTATGGCTACACCTTC. Translating gives CASSSDRGNYGYTF.

The chain employs TRBV25-1 and TRBJ1-1; D call uncertain. Germline V gene data show CDR1 as MGHDK and CDR2 as SYGVNS. There are 12 residues in the CDR3. Trimming removed 6 bases from V and 2 bases from J, with 7 bases in between. The CDR3 coding sequence is TGTGCCAGCAGGACGGGAAACACTGAAGCTTTCTTT. This translates into CASRTGNTEAFF.

The chain employs TRBV13 and TRBJ2-5; the match to TRBD1 covers 7 bases. Germline trimming cut 5 bases from V and 2 bases from J; bases unmatched to any gene: 2. The germline gives CDR1 PRHDT, CDR2 FYEKMQ (reference sequence). This CDR3 has 13 amino acids. CDR3 in amino acids: CASSTRGQETQYF. The CDR3 DNA reads TGTGCCAGCAGCACCAGGGGGCAAGAGACCCAGTACTTC.

This chain connects TRBV4-1 to TRBJ1-3, with D tentatively TRBD1 (5 bases). CDR3 size: 17 residues. Trimming took off 2 bases at V and 0 bases at J, with 14 bases between the two ends. CDR1 is MGHRA, CDR2 YSYEKL, per germline. The CDR3 bases are TGCGCCAGCAGCCAATTCGTGGGGGGTCACTCTGGAAACACCATATATTTT. Its protein product is CASSQFVGGHSGNTIYF.

The chain combines TRBV7-2 with TRBJ2-5; 9 bases align to TRBD2. The CDR3 consists of 15 residues. From germline, CDR1 is SGHTA and CDR2 FQGNSA. The trim removed 6 bases at V and 5 bases at J, leaving 10 bases unmatched. CDR3 protein: CASSSSGVIWETQYF. The CDR3 DNA reads TGTGCCAGCAGTTCTAGCGGGGTGATTTGGGAGACCCAGTACTTC.

The genes are TRBV9 and TRBJ1-1, with 8 bases that match TRBD1. There are 16 residues in the CDR3. V lost 0 bases to trimming and J lost 1 base; unmatched junction nucleotides: 5. The germline V gene encodes CDR1 SGDLS and CDR2 YYNGEE. The chain's CDR3 is CASSVGIGTGNTEAFF. Here the CDR3 DNA reads TGTGCCAGCAGCGTAGGGATCGGGACAGGGAACACTGAAGCTTTCTTT.

The chain is built from TRBV11-2 and TRBJ2-7; 9 positions match TRBD2. The germline V gene has CDR1 SGHAT and CDR2 FQNNGV. With V trimmed by 1 base and J by 2 bases, 3 bases remained unmatched. The CDR3 is 15 amino acids. This CDR3 reads CASSLAASGAYEQYF. CDR3 DNA sequence: TGTGCCAGCAGCTTAGCAGCTAGCGGGGCCTACGAGCAGTACTTC.

The chain employs TRBV29-1 and TRBJ2-3, with D unclear. The ends were cut back, 3 bases at V and 6 bases at J, with 7 bases in the middle. Germline V gives CDR1 SQVTM, CDR2 ANQGSEA. CDR3 length equals 11 residues. The CDR3 here is CSVEVGDTQYF. Here the CDR3 DNA reads TGCAGCGTTGAGGTAGGGGATACGCAGTATTTT.

The chain is built from TRBV5-1 and TRBJ2-2, with D unclear. The CDR3 has 17 residues. The germline V gene encodes CDR1 SGHRS and CDR2 YFSETQ. Trimming left V 0 bases short and J 1 base short, with 13 bases between. In nucleotides, the CDR3 is TGCGCCAGCAGCTTGGGGCTTGCGGTCCAGAACACCGGGGAGCTGTTTTTT. It specifies CASSLGLAVQNTGELFF.

A few counts support this clone. This chain's CDR3 is CASSIVGQHYGYTF. CDR3 bases: TGTGCCAGTAGTATAGTAGGGCAGCACTATGGCTACACCTTC. J is TRBJ1-2 and V is TRBV19, with D hard to call. This CDR3 region has 14 residues. Trimming removed 1 base from V and 3 bases from J, with 9 bases in between. Per the germline V gene, CDR1 is LNHDA and CDR2 is SQIVND (reference sequence).

The J gene is TRBJ1-3, the V gene TRBV11-3; D remains ambiguous. The CDR3 is 19 amino acids. Trimming stripped 0 bases from V and 0 bases from J, with 18 bases between. The germline gives CDR1 SGHNT, CDR2 YENEEA. As DNA, the CDR3 is TGTGCCAGCAGCTTAGAGGTTTTTCCCGGGGAGAACTCTGGAAACACCATATATTTT. Protein sequence: CASSLEVFPGENSGNTIYF.

This chain links TRBV29-1 with TRBJ2-7, with TRBD2 matching over 12 bases. Germline V CDR1 and CDR2: SQVTM, ANQGSEA. The junction had 5 bases not matched to a gene; V was cut back by 6 bases and J by 5 bases. This CDR3 has 13 amino acids. The CDR3 nucleotides are TGCAGCGTCTCTCGGACTAGCGGGAACGAGCAGTACTTC. As protein: CSVSRTSGNEQYF.